This entry describes one TCR beta chain. This clonotype has a handful of counts. There is no known antigen for this receptor. Base qualities are not provided; no much larger clone lies one nucleotide away. The sample's treatment or condition, from its label and the paper: in vitro stimulation with specific CMV peptide epitopes to enrich CMV-specific T cells. CDR1 and CDR2 (MNHNY, SVGAGI) derive from the germline V gene (reference sequence). V was cut back by 11 bases and J by 0 bases, leaving a gap of 18 bases between them. Its CDR3 holds 15 amino acids, cysteine through phenylalanine. The only DNA kept is the CDR3, 45 bases in frame from the first base. Sequenced using an Illumina HiSeq 1500. Through fastp at Q25 and MiXCR, TCRdb rebuilt clones from the public reads, retaining in-frame beta chains. For every CDR3 protein sequence, its rows merge into one entry that carries the most common genes and DNA. The sample table records some 270,000 distinct CDR3 sequences; around 20% of these occur just once. The ten largest clones add up to about 21% of the sample.

The source of the sample is a study of T cell repertoires in cytomegalovirus infection (dated by TCRdb to about 2019). In terms of the full investigation: Alongside well-studied HLA-B-restricted epitopes, the peptide stimulations were aimed at recently identified HLA-C-restricted CMV epitopes, whose presentation resists viral immunomodulation. Because public TCR beta signatures pointed to carriage of CMV infection together with the matching HLA type, the HLA type of each donor mattered for the analysis.

General study outcomes and caveats: Carriers of CMV infection plus the relevant HLA type were discriminated by the cumulative frequency of public TCR beta family members in the study cohort and in an independent roughly 370-donor cohort. The ex vivo response was dominated by HLA-C-restricted CMV-specific TCR beta clonotypes, which also provided the single most frequent clonotype in two of eight donors.

The material was cultured PBMCs, obtained from culture after CMV antigen stimulation. The chain was built from TRBV6-6 and TRBJ2-3, and the D gene may be TRBD2, 6 bases matching. This TCR was recovered from a human donor in good health (CMV status not recorded). Some clones in this sample may be carry-over from other donors' samples. The CDR3 reads CAGGSGRSSTDTQYF. In nucleotides, the sequence is TGTGCCGGGGGGTCCGGGCGTTCTAGCACAGATACGCAGTATTTT.